This T cell receptor (beta chain) was sequenced during a study of blood T cell repertoires in COVID-19. Study-wide background: Researchers got acute and convalescent COVID-19 samples from the United States, Italy and Spain.

Source study methods: Cell counts per sample came from amplifying reference gene primers. Here immunoSEQ multiplex PCR was the method, and the copy in TCRdb shows in-frame clones only, minus some. Clonal size and the V and J genes are those of that table, whereas D and trimming came from the DNA. The table records 150,000 to 200,000 clones, 84% of them present only once. This clone occurred once. This CDR3 has 14 amino acids. The germline V and J ends were trimmed by 1 base and 9 bases, with 15 bases remaining between them. Germline V gene data show CDR1 as GTSNPN and CDR2 as SVGIG (reference sequence). Adults between roughly 18 and 89 years of age took part from 24 US areas.

The clonotype originates from a man in his forties or fifties who had recovered from COVID-19. This chain uses TRBV30 with TRBJ1-4; possibly TRBD1 for D (5 bases). Sequencing was carried out using PBMCs or T cells enriched from blood (not recorded which). CDR3: CAWSGRGGLQKLFF. The CDR3 DNA sequence: TGTGCCTGGAGTGGCCGGGGGGGGTTACAAAAACTGTTTTTT.